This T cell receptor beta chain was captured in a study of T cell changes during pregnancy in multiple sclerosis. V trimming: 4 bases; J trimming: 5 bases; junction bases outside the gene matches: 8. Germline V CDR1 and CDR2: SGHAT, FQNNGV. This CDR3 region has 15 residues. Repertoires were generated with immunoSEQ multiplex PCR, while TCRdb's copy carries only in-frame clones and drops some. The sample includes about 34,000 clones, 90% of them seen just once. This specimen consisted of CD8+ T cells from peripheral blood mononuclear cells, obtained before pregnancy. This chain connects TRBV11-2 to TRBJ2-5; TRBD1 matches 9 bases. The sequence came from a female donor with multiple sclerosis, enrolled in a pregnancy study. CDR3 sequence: CASSWGQGGWETQYF. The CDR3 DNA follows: TGTGCCAGCAGCTGGGGACAGGGTGGTTGGGAGACCCAGTACTTC.